This T cell receptor beta chain emerged from a study of blood T cell repertoires in COVID-19. About the research overall: Sample material is recorded as cDNA or gDNA derived from T cells, B-cell-depleted T cells, or PBMCs.

Study members were between about 18 and 95 years old and lived in 24 US regions. Per the original data handling: Researchers report that nucleated cell counts were estimated from reference gene primer amplification. This table comes from immunoSEQ multiplex PCR, and its TCRdb copy is limited to in-frame clones, with some not included. The V and J calls and clone size are taken from that table; D and trimming were inferred from the DNA. The repertoire has 150,000 or so clones, around 80% of them found once; the top ten carry approximately 6%. This CDR3 spans 15 amino acids. Germline values: CDR1 LNHDA, CDR2 SQIVND (reference sequence). Trimming cost V 6 bases and J 0 bases, with 12 bases left between them.

The receptor was isolated from a man aged 40-55 years who had recovered from COVID-19. This chain uses TRBV19 with TRBJ2-1; a possible D gene is TRBD1 (5 bases). Sequenced material: PBMCs or T cells enriched from blood (not recorded which). CDR3 sequence: CASSRQGSSYNEQFF. The DNA for the CDR3 is TGTGCCAGTAGCCGGCAGGGAAGCTCCTACAATGAGCAGTTCTTC.